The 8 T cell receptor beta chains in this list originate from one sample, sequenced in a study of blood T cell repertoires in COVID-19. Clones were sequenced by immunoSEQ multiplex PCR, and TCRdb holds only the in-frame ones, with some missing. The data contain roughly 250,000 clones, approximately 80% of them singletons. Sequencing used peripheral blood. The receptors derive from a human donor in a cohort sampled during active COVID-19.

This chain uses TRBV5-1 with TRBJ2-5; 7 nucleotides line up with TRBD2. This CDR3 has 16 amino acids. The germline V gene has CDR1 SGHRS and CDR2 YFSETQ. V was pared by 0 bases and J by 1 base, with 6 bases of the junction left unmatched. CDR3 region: CASSLVGSGSQETQYF. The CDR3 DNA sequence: TGCGCCAGCAGCTTGGTTGGTAGCGGGTCCCAAGAGACCCAGTACTTC.

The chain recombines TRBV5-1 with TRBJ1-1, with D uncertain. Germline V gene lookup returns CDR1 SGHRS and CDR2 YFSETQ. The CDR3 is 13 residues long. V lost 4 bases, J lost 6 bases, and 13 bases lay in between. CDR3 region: CASSTKPGAEAFF. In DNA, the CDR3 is TGCGCCAGCAGCACGAAGCCCGGGGCTGAAGCTTTCTTT.

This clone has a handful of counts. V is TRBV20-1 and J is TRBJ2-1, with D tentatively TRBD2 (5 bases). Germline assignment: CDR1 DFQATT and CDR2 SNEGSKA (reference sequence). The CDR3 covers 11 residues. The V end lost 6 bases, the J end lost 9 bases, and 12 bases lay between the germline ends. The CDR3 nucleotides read TGCAGTGCCATAGCGACTGCTGAGCAGTTCTTC. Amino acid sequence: CSAIATAEQFF.

The CDR3 region has the DNA TGTGCCAGCAGTGAGAGCGTTGGCTACACCTTC. Its protein is CASSESVGYTF. V and J are TRBV25-1 and TRBJ1-2; no definite D call. V lost 3 bases and J lost 7, with 6 bases in between. Per the germline V gene, CDR1 is MGHDK and CDR2 is SYGVNS. The CDR3 is 11 residues long.

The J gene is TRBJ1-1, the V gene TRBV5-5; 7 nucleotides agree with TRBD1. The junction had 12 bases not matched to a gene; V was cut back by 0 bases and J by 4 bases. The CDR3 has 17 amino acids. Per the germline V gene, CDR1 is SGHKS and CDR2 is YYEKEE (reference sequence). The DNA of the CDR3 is TGTGCCAGCAGCTTGGACCCTTGGCCAGGGGGTTCCACTGAAGCTTTCTTT. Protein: CASSLDPWPGGSTEAFF.

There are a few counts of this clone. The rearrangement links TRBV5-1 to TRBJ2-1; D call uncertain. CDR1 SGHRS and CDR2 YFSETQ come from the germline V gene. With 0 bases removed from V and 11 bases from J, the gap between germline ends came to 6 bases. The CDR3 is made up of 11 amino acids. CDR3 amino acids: CASSLEEKQFF. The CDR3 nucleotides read TGCGCCAGCAGCTTGGAGGAGAAGCAGTTCTTC.

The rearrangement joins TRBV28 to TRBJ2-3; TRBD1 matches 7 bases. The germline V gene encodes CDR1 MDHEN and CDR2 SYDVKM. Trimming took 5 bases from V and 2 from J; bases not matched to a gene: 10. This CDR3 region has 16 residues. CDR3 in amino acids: CASSAPGQRNTDTQYF. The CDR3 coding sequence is TGTGCCAGCAGTGCCCCGGGACAGCGGAACACAGATACGCAGTATTTT.

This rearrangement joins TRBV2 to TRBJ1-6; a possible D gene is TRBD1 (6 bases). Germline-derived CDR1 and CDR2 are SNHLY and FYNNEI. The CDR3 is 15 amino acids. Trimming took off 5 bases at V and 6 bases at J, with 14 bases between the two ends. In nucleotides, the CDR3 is TGTGCCAGCAGTCAACAGGGAGTGGGTAATTCACCCCTCCACTTT. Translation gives CASSQQGVGNSPLHF.